The following is a TCR beta chain sequence with its context. The source of the sample is a study of technical replicates of blood from a handful of donors. Clones were sequenced by immunoSEQ multiplex PCR, and TCRdb holds only the in-frame ones, with some missing. The sample yields approximately 59,000 clones, 90% to 95% seen once. Looked up from germline, CDR1 is LGHNT and CDR2 is FRNRAP. The CDR3 contains 15 residues. Trimming cost V 6 bases and J 5 bases; bases outside gene matches: 9. The V call is TRBV12-5, the J call TRBJ2-5; TRBD2 agrees at 10 bases. The source material was PBMCs. This clonotype was sampled from a human donor in good health. Some clones in this sample may be carry-over from other donors' samples. The CDR3 sequence is CASGLGLAVGETQYF. The CDR3 DNA sequence: TGTGCTAGTGGCCTCGGACTAGCGGTGGGGGAGACCCAGTACTTC.